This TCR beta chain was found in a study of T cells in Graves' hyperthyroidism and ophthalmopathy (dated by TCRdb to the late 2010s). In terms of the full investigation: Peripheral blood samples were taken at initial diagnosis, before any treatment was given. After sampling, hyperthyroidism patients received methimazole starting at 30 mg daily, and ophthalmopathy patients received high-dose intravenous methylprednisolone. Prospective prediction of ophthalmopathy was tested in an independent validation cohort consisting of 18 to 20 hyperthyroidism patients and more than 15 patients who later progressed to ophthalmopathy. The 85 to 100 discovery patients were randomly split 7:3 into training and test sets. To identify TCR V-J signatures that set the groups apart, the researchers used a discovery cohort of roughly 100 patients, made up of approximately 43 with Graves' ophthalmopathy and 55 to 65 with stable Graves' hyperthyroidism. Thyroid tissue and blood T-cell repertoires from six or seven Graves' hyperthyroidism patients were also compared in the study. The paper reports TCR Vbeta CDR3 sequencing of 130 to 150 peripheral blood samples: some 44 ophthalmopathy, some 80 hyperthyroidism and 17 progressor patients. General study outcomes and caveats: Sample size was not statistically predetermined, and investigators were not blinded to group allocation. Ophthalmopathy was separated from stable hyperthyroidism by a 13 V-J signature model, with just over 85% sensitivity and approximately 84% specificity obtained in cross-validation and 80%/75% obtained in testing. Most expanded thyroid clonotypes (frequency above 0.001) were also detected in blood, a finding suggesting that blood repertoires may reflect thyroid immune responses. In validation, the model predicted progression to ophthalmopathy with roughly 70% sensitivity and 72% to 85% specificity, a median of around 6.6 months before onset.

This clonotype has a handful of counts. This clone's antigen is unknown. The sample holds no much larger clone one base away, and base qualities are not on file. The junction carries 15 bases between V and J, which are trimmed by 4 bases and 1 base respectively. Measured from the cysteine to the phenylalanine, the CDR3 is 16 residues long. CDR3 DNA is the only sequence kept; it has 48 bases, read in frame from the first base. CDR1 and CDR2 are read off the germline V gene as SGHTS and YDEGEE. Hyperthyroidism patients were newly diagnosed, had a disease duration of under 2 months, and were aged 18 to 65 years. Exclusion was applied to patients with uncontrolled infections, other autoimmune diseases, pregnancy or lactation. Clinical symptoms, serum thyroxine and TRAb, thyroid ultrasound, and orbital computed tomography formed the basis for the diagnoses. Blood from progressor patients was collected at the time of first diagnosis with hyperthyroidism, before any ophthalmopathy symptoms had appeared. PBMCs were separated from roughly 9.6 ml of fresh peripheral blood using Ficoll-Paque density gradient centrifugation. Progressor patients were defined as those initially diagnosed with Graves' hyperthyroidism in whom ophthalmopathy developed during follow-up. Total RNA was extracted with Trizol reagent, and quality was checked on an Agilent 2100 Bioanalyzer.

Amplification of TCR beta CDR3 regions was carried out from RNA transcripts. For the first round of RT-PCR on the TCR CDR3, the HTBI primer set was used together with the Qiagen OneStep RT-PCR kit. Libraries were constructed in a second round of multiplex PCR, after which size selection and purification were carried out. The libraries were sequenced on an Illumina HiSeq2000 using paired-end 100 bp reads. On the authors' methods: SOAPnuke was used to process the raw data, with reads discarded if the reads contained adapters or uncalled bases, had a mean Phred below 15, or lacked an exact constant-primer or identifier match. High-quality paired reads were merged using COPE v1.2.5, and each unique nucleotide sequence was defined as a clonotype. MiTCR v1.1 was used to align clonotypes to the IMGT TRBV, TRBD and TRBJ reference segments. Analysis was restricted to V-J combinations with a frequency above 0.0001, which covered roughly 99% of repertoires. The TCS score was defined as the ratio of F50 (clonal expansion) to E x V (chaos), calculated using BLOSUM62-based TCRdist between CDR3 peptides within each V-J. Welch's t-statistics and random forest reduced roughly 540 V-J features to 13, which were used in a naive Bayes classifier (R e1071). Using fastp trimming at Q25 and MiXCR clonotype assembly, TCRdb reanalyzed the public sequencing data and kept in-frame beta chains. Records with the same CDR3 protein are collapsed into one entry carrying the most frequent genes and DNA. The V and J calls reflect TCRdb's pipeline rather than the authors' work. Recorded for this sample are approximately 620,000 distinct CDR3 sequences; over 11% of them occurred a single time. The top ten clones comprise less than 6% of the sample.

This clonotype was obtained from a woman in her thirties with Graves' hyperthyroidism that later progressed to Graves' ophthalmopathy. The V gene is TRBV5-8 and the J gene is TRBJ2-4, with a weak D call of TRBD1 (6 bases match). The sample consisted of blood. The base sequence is TGTGCCAGCAGCCCATTCTTGCAGGGGGCCAAAAACATTCAGTACTTC. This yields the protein CASSPFLQGAKNIQYF.